The 12 T cell receptor beta chains below were found in one sample sequenced in a study of T cell responses to AZD1222 COVID-19 vaccine (dated by TCRdb to the early 2020s). Libraries came from the immunoSEQ multiplex PCR assay. TCRdb stores this immuneACCESS table with in-frame sequences only. Part of the clones is absent; in the studies checked, under half of the shortfall reflects unresolved V genes, and no reason is known for the rest. This sample comprises 110,000 or so clones, about nine tenths of them detected only once. In total, the top ten clones hold 6.5% of the sample. The sample's time point label, decoded: about 28 days (+/-7) after the second vaccine dose. The sequencing used peripheral blood, collected 28 days after the second AZD1222 dose. All receptors derive from an adult who received the AZD1222 COVID-19 vaccine.

The gene calls are TRBV19 and TRBJ1-1, with a possible D match to TRBD1 (6 bases). The ends were cut back, 5 bases at V and 1 base at J, with 11 bases in the middle. The CDR3 has 14 residues. The germline CDR1 and CDR2 sequences are LNHDA and SQIVND (reference sequence). The CDR3 here is CASSPGGGNTEAFF. The CDR3 DNA reads TGTGCCAGTAGTCCCGGAGGGGGGAACACTGAAGCTTTCTTT.

The chain recombines TRBV5-5 with TRBJ2-7; D not certain. Between the trimmed V and J ends, which lost 0 bases and 2 bases, there was a span of 9 bases. CDR3 size: 14 residues. Germline CDR1 and CDR2: SGHKS and YYEKEE (reference sequence). The CDR3 reads CASSLALHTYEQYF. The CDR3 DNA sequence: TGTGCCAGCAGCTTGGCCCTCCATACCTACGAGCAGTACTTC.

The CDR3 loop is CASSLVAGAGETQYF. The CDR3 nucleotides read TGTGCCAGCAGCTTAGTTGCGGGGGCGGGGGAGACCCAGTACTTC. The chain combines TRBV7-2 with TRBJ2-5; D may be TRBD2 (7 bases). The V and J ends lost 1 base and 5 bases respectively, with 14 bases between them. This CDR3 comprises 15 residues. CDR1 is SGHTA and CDR2 is FQGNSA in the germline V gene.

The chain uses TRBV7-8 and TRBJ1-3; a possible D gene is TRBD1 (6 bases). V was shortened by 2 bases and J by 4 bases, with 12 bases between the two germline ends. The CDR3 is 15 residues long. CDR1 is SGHVS, CDR2 FQNEAQ, per germline. DNA for the CDR3: TGTGCCAGCAGCTTATCGGGCAGGGGAGGAAACACCATATATTTT. Amino acids: CASSLSGRGGNTIYF.

The V call is TRBV25-1, the J call TRBJ2-7, with D perhaps TRBD1 or TRBD2 (6 bases each). Germline-derived CDR1 and CDR2 are MGHDK and SYGVNS. Trimming shortened V by 3 bases and J by 4 bases, and 13 bases separated the two germline ends. CDR3 size: 14 residues. The CDR3 reads CASSEGGRLYEQYF. CDR3 in DNA: TGTGCCAGCAGTGAGGGGGGCAGACTATACGAGCAGTACTTC.

The rearrangement uses TRBV11-2 and TRBJ1-2, with 7 bases identical to TRBD1. V dropped 0 bases and J dropped 4; count of bases not matched to a gene: 8. Looked up from germline, CDR1 is SGHAT and CDR2 is FQNNGV. The CDR3 runs to 16 residues. The CDR3 region has the DNA TGTGCCAGCAGCTTAGATGACAGGGTGCGGAGCTATGGCTACACCTTC. Protein: CASSLDDRVRSYGYTF.

The table lists this clone with a few counts. The rearrangement joins TRBV7-2 to TRBJ2-5; unclear D gene. With 5 bases removed from V and 5 bases from J, the gap between germline ends came to 12 bases. The CDR3 runs to 13 residues. The V gene's germline CDR1 is SGHTA and CDR2 FQGNSA. The CDR3 spells CASSPTVRETQYF. In DNA, the CDR3 is TGTGCCAGCAGCCCAACTGTCCGGGAGACCCAGTACTTC. The full variable domain, its missing parts supplied by reference TRBV7-2 and TRBJ2-5, is GAGVSQSPSNKVTEKGKDVELRCDPISGHTALYWYRQSLGQGLEFLIYFQGNSAPDKSGLPSDRFSAERTGGSVSTLTIQRTQQEDSAVYLCASSPTVRETQYFGPGTRLLVL.

This clone was observed once. This chain uses TRBV6-5 with TRBJ1-6; 7 positions match TRBD1. Germline CDR1 and CDR2: MNHEY and SVGAGI. The V and J ends lost 7 bases and 5 bases, in that order; junction bases with no gene match: 5. The CDR3 runs to 14 residues. The chain's CDR3 is CASTEGTDNSPLHF. The CDR3 bases are TGTGCCAGCACCGAGGGGACAGATAATTCACCCCTCCACTTT.

The rearrangement links TRBV7-9 to TRBJ1-2; no reliable D call. The ends were cut back, 3 bases at V and 4 bases at J, with 9 bases in the middle. The CDR3 loop spans 13 amino acids. Germline CDR1 SEHNR, CDR2 FQNEAQ (reference sequence). CDR3 in DNA: TGTGCCAGCAGCTTTGACGGCCTCTATGGCTACACCTTC. Translating it yields CASSFDGLYGYTF.

J is TRBJ1-5 and V is TRBV20-1; no clear D. Trimming removed 3 bases from V and 0 bases from J, with 9 bases in between. Germline V CDR1 and CDR2: DFQATT, SNEGSKA (reference sequence). This CDR3 has 14 residues. This CDR3 is CSASGMTSNQPQHF. The CDR3 bases are TGCAGTGCTAGTGGGATGACTAGCAATCAGCCCCAGCATTTT.

This chain uses TRBV5-1 with TRBJ2-1; D may correspond to TRBD1 or TRBD2 (5 bases each). Deletions cut 4 bases from V and 7 bases from J, with 18 bases between. There are 15 residues in the CDR3. Per the germline V gene, CDR1 is SGHRS and CDR2 is YFSETQ. The CDR3 reads CASSPGGQVGNEQFF. The CDR3 bases are TGCGCCAGCAGCCCTGGGGGTCAGGTGGGGAATGAGCAGTTCTTC.

The rearrangement uses TRBV7-9 and TRBJ1-1, with D unclear. The CDR3 is 13 residues long. Germline V gene data show CDR1 as SEHNR and CDR2 as FQNEAQ (reference sequence). V lost 3 bases to trimming and J lost 1 base, with 6 bases between them. Written as DNA, the CDR3 is TGTGCCAGCAGCTTTGAGGAGAACACTGAAGCTTTCTTT. The encoded protein is CASSFEENTEAFF.